One sample yielded the 12 T cell receptor beta chains listed below, sequenced in a study of monozygotic twins with inflammatory bowel disease. TCRdb reprocessed the 5' RACE reads and stores each CDR3 protein as one record, lacking DNA. In total, the table holds about 380,000 distinct CDR3 sequences. The sequencing input was blood. The receptors were gathered from a human donor with ulcerative colitis or Crohn's disease, or a healthy co-twin of an affected twin (not recorded which).

CDR3 in amino acids: CASSFAANTEAFF. The rearrangement joins TRBV12-3 or TRBV12-4 to TRBJ1-1. CDR3 length: 13 amino acids.

This chain uses TRBV12-3 or TRBV12-4 with TRBJ2-7; checking the TCRdb D call of TRBD1 is not possible without DNA. This CDR3 has 14 residues. The CDR3 region is CASTPTASSYEQYF.

J is TRBJ2-3 and V is TRBV4-3; there is no DNA to check the TCRdb D call of TRBD2. CDR3 length: 17 amino acids. Per germline, CDR1 LGHNA and CDR2 YSLEER. CDR3 in amino acids: CASSQEIQRGSTDTQYF.

The chain has TRBV20-1 and TRBJ2-1; TCRdb lists TRBD1, though no DNA is available to test this call. This CDR3 spans 16 amino acids. Germline-derived CDR1 and CDR2 are DFQATT and SNEGSKA (reference sequence). The CDR3 loop is CSAREPSGGENNEQFF.

The rearrangement joins TRBV5-1 to TRBJ1-2; TCRdb's D call of TRBD1 is untestable without DNA. The CDR3 runs to 16 residues. Looked up from germline, CDR1 is SGHRS and CDR2 is YFSETQ. CDR3 region: CASTSTPRQGNYGYTF.

V usage is TRBV7-9 and J usage is TRBJ2-5; TCRdb's D call of TRBD2 is untestable without DNA. This CDR3 has 15 residues. Germline CDR1 is SEHNR and CDR2 is FQNEAQ (reference sequence). This CDR3 reads CASSLVAGPRETQYF. Supplemented by reference TRBV7-9 and TRBJ2-5, the full variable domain reads DTGVSQNPRHKITKRGQNVTFRCDPISEHNRLYWYRQTLGQGPEFLTYFQNEAQLEKSRLLSDRFSAERPKGSFSTLEIQRTEQGDSAMYLCASSLVAGPRETQYFGPGTRLLVL.

The chain employs TRBV6-5 and TRBJ1-1. Germline values: CDR1 MNHEY, CDR2 SVGAGI. This CDR3 is 15 amino acids long. The CDR3 here is CASSYRLSLSTEAFF.

This chain uses TRBV9 with TRBJ2-5; the TCRdb D gene call, TRBD2, has no DNA to confirm it. CDR1 is SGDLS, CDR2 YYNGEE, per germline. CDR3 size: 16 residues. CDR3 residues: CASSVGDSGGGETQYF.

This chain uses TRBV7-9 with TRBJ2-7; the TCRdb D gene call, TRBD1, has no DNA to confirm it. The CDR3 has 15 amino acids. The germline gives CDR1 SEHNR, CDR2 FQNEAQ (reference sequence). CDR3 amino acids: CASSPDGTPPYEQYF. The full variable domain, with the rest looked up from reference TRBV7-9 and TRBJ2-7, is DTGVSQNPRHKITKRGQNVTFRCDPISEHNRLYWYRQTLGQGPEFLTYFQNEAQLEKSRLLSDRFSAERPKGSFSTLEIQRTEQGDSAMYLCASSPDGTPPYEQYFGPGTRLTVT.

This rearrangement joins TRBV4-3 to TRBJ1-2; TCRdb names TRBD1, which stays unverified in the absence of DNA. The germline CDR1 and CDR2 sequences are LGHNA and YSLEER. CDR3 length: 12 residues. This CDR3 is CASSHGSVSRTF.

The chain carries TRBV5-4 and TRBJ2-1; checking the TCRdb D call of TRBD2 is not possible without DNA. CDR3 length: 16 residues. CDR1 SGHNT and CDR2 YYREEE come from the germline V gene (reference sequence). The CDR3 loop reads CASSTGTSGGDNEQFF.

V gene TRBV7-2 combines with J gene TRBJ1-1. CDR1 is SGHTA, CDR2 FQGNSA, per germline. CDR3 length equals 15 residues. The CDR3 protein is CASSLGGLTNTEAFF.